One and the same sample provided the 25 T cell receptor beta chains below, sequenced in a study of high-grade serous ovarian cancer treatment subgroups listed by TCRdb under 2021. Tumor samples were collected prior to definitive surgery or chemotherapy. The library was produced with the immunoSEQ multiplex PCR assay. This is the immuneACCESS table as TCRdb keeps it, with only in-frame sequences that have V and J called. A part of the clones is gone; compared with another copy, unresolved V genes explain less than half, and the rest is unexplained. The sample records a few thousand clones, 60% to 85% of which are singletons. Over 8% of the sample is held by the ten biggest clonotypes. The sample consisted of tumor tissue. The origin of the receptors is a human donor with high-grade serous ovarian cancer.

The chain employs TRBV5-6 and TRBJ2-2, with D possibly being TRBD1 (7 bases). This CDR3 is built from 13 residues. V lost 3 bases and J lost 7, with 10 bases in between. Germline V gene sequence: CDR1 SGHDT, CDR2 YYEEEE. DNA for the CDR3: TGTGCCAGCAGCTCAGGGGGGAGCGGGGAGCTGTTTTTT. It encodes CASSSGGSGELFF.

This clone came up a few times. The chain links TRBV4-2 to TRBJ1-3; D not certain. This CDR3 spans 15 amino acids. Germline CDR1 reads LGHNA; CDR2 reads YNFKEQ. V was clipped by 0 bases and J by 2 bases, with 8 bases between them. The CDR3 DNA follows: TGTGCCAGCAGCCAAGATTCCCTGACTGGAAACACCATATATTTT. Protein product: CASSQDSLTGNTIYF.

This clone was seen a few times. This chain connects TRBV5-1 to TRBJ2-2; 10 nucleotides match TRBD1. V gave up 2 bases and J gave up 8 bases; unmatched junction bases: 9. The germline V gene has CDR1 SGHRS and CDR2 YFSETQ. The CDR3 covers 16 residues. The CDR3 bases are TGCGCCAGCAGCTTCGCCGGGACAGGGGTAGGAGGGGAGCTGTTTTTT. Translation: CASSFAGTGVGGELFF.

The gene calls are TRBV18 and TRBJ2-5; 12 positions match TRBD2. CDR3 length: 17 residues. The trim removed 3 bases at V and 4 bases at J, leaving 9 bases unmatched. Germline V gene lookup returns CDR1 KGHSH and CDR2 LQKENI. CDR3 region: CASSPASGGATGETQYF. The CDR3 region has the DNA TGTGCCAGCTCACCGGCTAGCGGGGGGGCGACCGGAGAGACCCAGTACTTC.

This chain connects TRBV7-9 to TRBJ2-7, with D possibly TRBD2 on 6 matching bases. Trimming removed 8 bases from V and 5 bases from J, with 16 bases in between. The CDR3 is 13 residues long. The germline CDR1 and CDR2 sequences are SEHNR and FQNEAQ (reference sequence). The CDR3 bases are TGTGCCAGCTCTAGATCTGCGGGGCACGAGCAGTACTTC. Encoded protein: CASSRSAGHEQYF.

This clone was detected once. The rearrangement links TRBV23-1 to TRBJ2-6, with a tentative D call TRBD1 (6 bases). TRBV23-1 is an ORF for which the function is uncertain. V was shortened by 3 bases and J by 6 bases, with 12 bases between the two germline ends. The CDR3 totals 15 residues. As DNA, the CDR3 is TGCGCCAGCAGTCAGTCCAGGGGCACGGCCAACGTCCTGACTTTC. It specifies CASSQSRGTANVLTF.

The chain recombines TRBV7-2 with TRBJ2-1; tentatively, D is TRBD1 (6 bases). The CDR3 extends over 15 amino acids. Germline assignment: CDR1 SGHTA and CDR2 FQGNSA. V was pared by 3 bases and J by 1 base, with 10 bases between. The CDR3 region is CASSFRGNSYNEQFF. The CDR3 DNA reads TGTGCCAGCAGCTTTAGGGGGAATTCCTACAATGAGCAGTTCTTC.

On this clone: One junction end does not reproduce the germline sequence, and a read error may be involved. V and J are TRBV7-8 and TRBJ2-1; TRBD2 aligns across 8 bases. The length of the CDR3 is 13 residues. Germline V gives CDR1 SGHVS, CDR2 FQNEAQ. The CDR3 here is CASSLALERGTVF. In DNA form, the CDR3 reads TGTGCCAGCAGCTTAGCTCTGGAGCGGGGGACGGTCTTC.

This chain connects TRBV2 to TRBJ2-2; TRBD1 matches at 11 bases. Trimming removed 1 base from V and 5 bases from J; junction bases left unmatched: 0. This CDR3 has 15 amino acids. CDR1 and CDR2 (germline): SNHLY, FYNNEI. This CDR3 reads CASSEGDRGTGELFF. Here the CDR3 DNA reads TGTGCCAGCAGTGAAGGGGACAGGGGGACCGGGGAGCTGTTTTTT.

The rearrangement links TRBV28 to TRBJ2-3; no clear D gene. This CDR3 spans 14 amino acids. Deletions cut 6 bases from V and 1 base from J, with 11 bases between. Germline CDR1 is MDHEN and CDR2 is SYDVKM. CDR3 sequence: CASSRPVGTDTQYF. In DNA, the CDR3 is TGTGCCAGCAGCCGTCCCGTGGGCACAGATACGCAGTATTTT.

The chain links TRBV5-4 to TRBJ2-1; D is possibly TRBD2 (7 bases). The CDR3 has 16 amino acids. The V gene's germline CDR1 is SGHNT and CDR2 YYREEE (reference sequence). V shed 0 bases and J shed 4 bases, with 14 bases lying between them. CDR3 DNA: TGTGCCAGCAGCTTGGCCTCGGGGAGGGGGTACAATGAGCAGTTCTTC. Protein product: CASSLASGRGYNEQFF.

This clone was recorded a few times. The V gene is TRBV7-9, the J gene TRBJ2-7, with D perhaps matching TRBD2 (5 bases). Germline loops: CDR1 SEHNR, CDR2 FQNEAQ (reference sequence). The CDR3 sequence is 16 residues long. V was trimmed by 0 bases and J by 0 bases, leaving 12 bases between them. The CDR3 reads CASSLAEAVSSYEQYF. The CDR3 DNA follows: TGTGCCAGCAGCTTAGCCGAAGCGGTGAGCTCCTACGAGCAGTACTTC.

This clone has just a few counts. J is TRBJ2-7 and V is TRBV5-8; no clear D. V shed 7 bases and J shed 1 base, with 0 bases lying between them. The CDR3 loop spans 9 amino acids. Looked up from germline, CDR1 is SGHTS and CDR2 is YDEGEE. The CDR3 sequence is CASSYEQYF. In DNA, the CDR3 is TGTGCCAGCTCCTACGAGCAGTACTTC.

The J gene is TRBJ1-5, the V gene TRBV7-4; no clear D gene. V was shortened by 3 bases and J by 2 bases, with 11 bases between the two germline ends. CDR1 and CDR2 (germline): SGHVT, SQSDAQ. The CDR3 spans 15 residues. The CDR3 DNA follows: TGTGCCAGCAGCTTCGGCCAGTCGGGCAATCAGCCCCAGCATTTT. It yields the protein CASSFGQSGNQPQHF. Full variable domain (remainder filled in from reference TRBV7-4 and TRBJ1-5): GAGVSQSPRYKVAKRGRDVALRCDSISGHVTLYWYRQTLGQGSEVLTYSQSDAQRDKSGRPSGRFSAERPERSVSTLKIQRTEQGDSAVYLCASSFGQSGNQPQHFGDGTRLSIL.

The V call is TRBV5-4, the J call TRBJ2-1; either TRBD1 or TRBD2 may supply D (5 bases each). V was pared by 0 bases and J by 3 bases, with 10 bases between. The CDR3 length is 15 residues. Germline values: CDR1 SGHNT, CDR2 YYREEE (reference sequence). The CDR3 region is CASSLGRGDYNEQFF. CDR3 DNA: TGTGCCAGCAGCTTGGGACGAGGGGACTACAATGAGCAGTTCTTC.

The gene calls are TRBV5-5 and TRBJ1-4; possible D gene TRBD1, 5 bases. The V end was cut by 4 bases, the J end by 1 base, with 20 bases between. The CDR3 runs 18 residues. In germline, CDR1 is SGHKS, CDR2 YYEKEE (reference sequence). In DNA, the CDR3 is TGTGCCAGCAGCCAAGATGTAGGGCTTGGGGGAACTAATGAAAAACTGTTTTTT. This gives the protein CASSQDVGLGGTNEKLFF. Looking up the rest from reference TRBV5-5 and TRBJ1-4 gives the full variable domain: DAGVTQSPTHLIKTRGQQVTLRCSPISGHKSVSWYQQVLGQGPQFIFQYYEKEERGRGNFPDRFSARQFPNYSSELNVNALLLGDSALYLCASSQDVGLGGTNEKLFFGSGTQLSVL.

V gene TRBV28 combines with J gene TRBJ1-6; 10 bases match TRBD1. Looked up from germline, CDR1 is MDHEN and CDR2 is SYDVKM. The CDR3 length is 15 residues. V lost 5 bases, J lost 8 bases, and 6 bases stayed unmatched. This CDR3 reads CASSGGTGEYSPLHF. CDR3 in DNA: TGTGCCAGCAGTGGGGGGACAGGGGAATATTCACCCCTCCACTTT.

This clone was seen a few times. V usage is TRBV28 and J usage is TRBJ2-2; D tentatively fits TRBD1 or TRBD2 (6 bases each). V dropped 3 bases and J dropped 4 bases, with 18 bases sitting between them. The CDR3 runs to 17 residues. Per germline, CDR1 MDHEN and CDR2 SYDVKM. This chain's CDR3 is CASSFRGTSRGTGELFF. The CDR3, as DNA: TGTGCCAGCAGTTTCCGCGGGACATCTCGGGGCACCGGGGAGCTGTTTTTT.

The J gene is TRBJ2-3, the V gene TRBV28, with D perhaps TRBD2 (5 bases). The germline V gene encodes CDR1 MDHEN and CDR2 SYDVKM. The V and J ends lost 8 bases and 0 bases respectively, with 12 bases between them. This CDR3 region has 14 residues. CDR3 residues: CASCRAGSTDTQYF. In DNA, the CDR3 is TGTGCCAGCTGCCGGGCGGGTAGCACAGATACGCAGTATTTT.

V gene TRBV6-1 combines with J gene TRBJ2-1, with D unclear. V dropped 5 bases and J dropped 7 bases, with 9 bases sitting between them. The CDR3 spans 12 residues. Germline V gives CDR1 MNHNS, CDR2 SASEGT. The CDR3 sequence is CASSHTSNEQFF. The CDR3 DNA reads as TGTGCCAGCAGTCATACTTCGAATGAGCAGTTCTTC.

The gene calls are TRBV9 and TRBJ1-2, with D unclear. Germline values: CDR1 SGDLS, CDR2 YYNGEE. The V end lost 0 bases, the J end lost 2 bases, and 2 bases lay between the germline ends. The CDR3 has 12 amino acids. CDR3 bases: TGTGCCAGCAGCGTAGGAAACTATGGCTACACCTTC. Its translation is CASSVGNYGYTF.

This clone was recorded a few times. As DNA, the CDR3 is TGTGCCAGTAGTGTAGCAGGACTTACTGAAGCTTTCTTT. This translates into CASSVAGLTEAFF. The V call is TRBV19, the J call TRBJ1-1; D is unresolved. The germline V and J ends were trimmed by 5 bases and 5 bases, with 12 bases remaining between them. The CDR3 covers 13 residues. The germline V gene encodes CDR1 LNHDA and CDR2 SQIVND (reference sequence). The variable domain in full, with the rest retrieved from reference TRBV19 and TRBJ1-1, is DGGITQSPKYLFRKEGQNVTLSCEQNLNHDAMYWYRQDPGQGLRLIYYSQIVNDFQKGDIAEGYSVSREKKESFPLTVTSAQKNPTAFYLCASSVAGLTEAFFGQGTRLTVV.

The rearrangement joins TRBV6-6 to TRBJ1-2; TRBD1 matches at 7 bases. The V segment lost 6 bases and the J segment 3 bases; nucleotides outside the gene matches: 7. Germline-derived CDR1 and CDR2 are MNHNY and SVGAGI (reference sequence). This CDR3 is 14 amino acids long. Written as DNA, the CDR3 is TGTGCCAGCAGGATGACCAGGGGGTACTATGGCTACACCTTC. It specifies CASRMTRGYYGYTF.

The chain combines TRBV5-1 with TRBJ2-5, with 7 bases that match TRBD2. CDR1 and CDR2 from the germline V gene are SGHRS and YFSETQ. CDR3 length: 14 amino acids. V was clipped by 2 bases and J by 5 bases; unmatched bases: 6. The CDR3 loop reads CASSFRGVEETQYF. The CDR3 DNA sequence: TGCGCCAGCAGCTTCCGGGGGGTGGAGGAGACCCAGTACTTC.

The CDR3 bases are TGTGCCAGCAGCAAATTCTCTCGGGGGTTATATCAGCCCCAGCATTTT. It translates to CASSKFSRGLYQPQHF. This chain joins TRBV21-1 and TRBJ1-5. TRBV21-1 is an annotated pseudogene. There are 16 residues in the CDR3.